These 14 T cell receptor beta chains share one sample of origin, sequenced in a study of radiotherapy plus CTLA-4 blockade in lung cancer. The assay was immunoSEQ multiplex PCR, and TCRdb's table has in-frame clones only and misses some. The sample holds fewer than 95,000 clones, around 82% seen once. The sequencing used peripheral blood, collected from a patient treated with radiotherapy plus ipilimumab. These receptors originate from a human donor with non-small cell lung cancer who had stable disease on radiotherapy plus ipilimumab.

J is TRBJ1-5 and V is TRBV7-9, with D possibly TRBD1 on 5 matching bases. The CDR3 covers 15 residues. Trimming removed 5 bases at V and 5 bases at J, with 16 bases between. Germline CDR1 SEHNR, CDR2 FQNEAQ (reference sequence). In nucleotides, the CDR3 is TGTGCCAGCAGCGGACGGATCAGGGTACATCAGCCCCAGCATTTT. Translating it yields CASSGRIRVHQPQHF.

This clone appeared a single time. This chain uses TRBV27 with TRBJ2-1, with D possibly TRBD1 on 5 matching bases. Per the germline V gene, CDR1 is MNHEY and CDR2 is SMNVEV (reference sequence). V lost 3 bases, J lost 2 bases, and 8 bases lay in between. The CDR3 length is 14 residues. CDR3 sequence: CASSLWGPYNEQFF. The CDR3 DNA sequence: TGTGCCAGCAGTTTGTGGGGCCCCTACAATGAGCAGTTCTTC.

This clone was seen a single time. The V call is TRBV27, the J call TRBJ2-3; TRBD2 agrees at 7 bases. In germline, CDR1 is MNHEY, CDR2 SMNVEV (reference sequence). This CDR3 is 16 amino acids long. The V segment lost 0 bases and the J segment 4 bases; nucleotides outside the gene matches: 7. The CDR3 nucleotides are TGTGCCAGCAGTTTATCGAGCGGGGTGGGGGCAGATACGCAGTATTTT. It yields the protein CASSLSSGVGADTQYF.

This chain joins TRBV27 and TRBJ2-7, with D tentatively TRBD1 or TRBD2 (6 bases each). The CDR3 runs 18 residues. Trimming removed 2 bases at V and 0 bases at J, with 20 bases between. CDR1 is MNHEY, CDR2 SMNVEV, per germline (reference sequence). CDR3 DNA sequence: TGTGCCAGCAGTTTAACGGGGGCCTGGGCAGAAAGCTCCTACGAGCAGTACTTC. It encodes CASSLTGAWAESSYEQYF.

The genes are TRBV7-2 and TRBJ1-2, with a tentative D call TRBD1 (5 bases). The CDR3 spans 13 residues. Germline CDR1 is SGHTA and CDR2 is FQGNSA. Trimming stripped 3 bases from V and 6 bases from J, with 11 bases between. The CDR3 region is CASSFQGIDGYTF. The CDR3 DNA is TGTGCCAGCAGCTTCCAGGGAATCGATGGCTACACCTTC.

The chain joins TRBV18 to TRBJ2-5, with D perhaps TRBD1 or TRBD2 (6 bases each). V gave up 4 bases and J gave up 8 bases, with 14 bases separating them. The germline V gene has CDR1 KGHSH and CDR2 LQKENI. The length of the CDR3 is 13 residues. The CDR3 is CASSLWKGGTQYF. CDR3 DNA: TGTGCCAGCTCACTCTGGAAGGGGGGTACCCAGTACTTC.

The genes are TRBV5-1 and TRBJ1-1; 9 bases are shared with TRBD1. In germline, CDR1 is SGHRS, CDR2 YFSETQ. V gave up 5 bases and J gave up 3 bases; unmatched junction bases: 11. The CDR3 sequence is 16 residues long. The CDR3 here is CASRTGVQGADTEAFF. DNA of the CDR3: TGCGCCAGCAGAACGGGGGTACAGGGGGCGGACACTGAAGCTTTCTTT. Filled out from reference TRBV5-1 and TRBJ1-1, the complete variable domain reads KAGVTQTPRYLIKTRGQQVTLSCSPISGHRSVSWYQQTPGQGLQFLFEYFSETQRNKGNFPGRFSGRQFSNSRSEMNVSTLELGDSALYLCASRTGVQGADTEAFFGQGTRLTVV.

This clone was recorded a few times. The chain employs TRBV6-6 and TRBJ1-6; a weak D match, TRBD1 (6 bases). From germline, CDR1 is MNHNY and CDR2 SVGAGI (reference sequence). CDR3 length: 14 amino acids. Trimming stripped 6 bases from V and 6 bases from J, with 12 bases between. DNA for the CDR3: TGTGCCAGCAGCCCGACAGGAGGTAATTCACCCCTCCACTTT. Its protein is CASSPTGGNSPLHF.

CDR3 in DNA: TGTGCCAGCAGCCCTCTGGGGGTCCCCTACAATGAGCAGTTCTTC. It specifies CASSPLGVPYNEQFF. The rearrangement joins TRBV5-8 to TRBJ2-1; D possibly matches TRBD1 or TRBD2 (5 bases each). Trimming removed 4 bases at V and 2 bases at J, with 13 bases between. The CDR3 is 15 amino acids. Germline V gene sequence: CDR1 SGHTS, CDR2 YDEGEE.

The rearrangement uses TRBV6-6 and TRBJ1-6; D remains ambiguous. Germline-derived CDR1 and CDR2 are MNHNY and SVGAGI (reference sequence). Deletions cut 2 bases from V and 6 bases from J, with 11 bases between. The CDR3 runs to 15 residues. Here the CDR3 DNA reads TGTGCCAGCAGTTACGGGCAGGCTCCTAATTCACCCCTCCACTTT. It encodes CASSYGQAPNSPLHF.

The chain is built from TRBV29-1 and TRBJ2-7; 8 bases map to TRBD2. Germline trimming cut 6 bases from V and 2 bases from J; bases unmatched to any gene: 9. This CDR3 comprises 14 residues. CDR1 and CDR2 from the germline V gene are SQVTM and ANQGSEA. The CDR3, as DNA: TGCAGCGTCTCAACTAGCGGAGACGCCTACGAGCAGTACTTC. Translation: CSVSTSGDAYEQYF.

The chain couples TRBV19 to TRBJ2-7, with D tentatively TRBD1 (6 bases). Germline CDR1 reads LNHDA; CDR2 reads SQIVND (reference sequence). The V end was cut by 8 bases, the J end by 6 bases, with 26 bases between. This CDR3 comprises 16 residues. The CDR3 reads CASSLRVRGSLSEQYF. The CDR3 DNA follows: TGTGCCAGTTCGCTCCGAGTCAGGGGATCTCTCAGCGAGCAGTACTTC.

The chain joins TRBV28 to TRBJ1-3; tentative D call: TRBD1 (5 bases). V lost 6 bases, J lost 0 bases, and 18 bases lay in between. CDR3 length: 17 residues. Per germline, CDR1 MDHEN and CDR2 SYDVKM. CDR3 loop: CASRARGESYSGNTIYF. The CDR3 DNA follows: TGTGCCAGCAGGGCAAGGGGAGAGTCCTACTCTGGAAACACCATATATTTT.

J is TRBJ2-1 and V is TRBV7-3; tentatively, D is TRBD1 (6 bases). CDR3 length: 16 amino acids. Germline V gene sequence: CDR1 SGHTA, CDR2 FQGTGA. Trimming pared 3 bases from V and 8 bases from J, leaving 20 bases between. The CDR3 loop reads CASSLVGQTRIYEQFF. The CDR3 coding sequence is TGTGCCAGCAGCTTGGTCGGACAGACCAGGATTTATGAGCAGTTCTTC.